This entry describes one T cell receptor (beta chain). The CDR3 runs to 13 residues. V gave up 4 bases and J gave up 6 bases, with 9 bases separating them. Germline lookup yields CDR1 SGHTA and CDR2 FQGNSA. The data were taken from a study of blood T cell repertoires in COVID-19. Study at large: Sites across the United States, Italy and Spain contributed samples from acute and convalescent COVID-19. Sample material is recorded as cDNA or gDNA derived from T cells, B-cell-depleted T cells, or PBMCs.

Per the original data handling: Amplification from reference gene primers served as the basis for estimated nucleated cell counts. Here immunoSEQ multiplex PCR was the method, and the copy in TCRdb shows in-frame clones only, minus some. The V and J calls and the clone size are those of that table, but D and trimming were determined from the DNA. The repertoire has 150,000 to 200,000 clones, about 87% of them found once; the top ten carry 3% to 4.5%. This TCR derives from a man between 18 and 29 years old with active or convalescent COVID-19. The V call is TRBV7-2, the J call TRBJ2-2, with D possibly TRBD1 on 6 matching bases. The sequencing input was peripheral blood. This CDR3 reads CASSSQGPGELFF. The CDR3 DNA is TGTGCCAGCAGCTCTCAGGGGCCCGGGGAGCTGTTTTTT.